A selection of T cell receptor beta chains follows, all from one sample in a study of blood T cell repertoires in COVID-19. Profiled with immunoSEQ multiplex PCR; TCRdb holds only in-frame clones, not every one. The sample comprises about 70,000 clones, 80% to 95% of which are singletons, and around 2.6% rests with the top ten. The sequenced sample was peripheral blood. The receptors stem from a man in his fifties or sixties with COVID-19, enrolled during active disease. Each CDR3 is given with its conserved first and last residue. D genes are given only for firm matches. Not every row has a clone size; where given, it reads once, few, many or a size class.

.	TRBV3-1/TRBV3-2	TRBJ2-1	.	CASSQDGGIGEQFF	TGTGCCAGCAGCCAAGATGGCGGGATAGGTGAGCAGTTCTTC
TRBD1	TRBV11-2	TRBJ2-3	.	CASSFPATGVGPDTQYF	TGTGCCAGCAGCTTCCCCGCAACAGGGGTGGGCCCAGATACGCAGTATTTT
TRBD2	TRBV5-6	TRBJ2-3	.	CASSSLAGITDTQYF	TGTGCCAGCAGTTCCCTAGCGGGAATAACAGATACGCAGTATTTT
.	TRBV2	TRBJ2-3	.	CASLIAASSTDTQYF	TGTGCCAGCTTAATAGCGGCCTCTAGCACAGATACGCAGTATTTT
TRBD1	TRBV18	TRBJ1-1	.	CASSPGDRVGITEAFF	TGTGCCAGCTCACCAGGGGACAGGGTAGGGATCACTGAAGCTTTCTTT
.	TRBV25-1	TRBJ2-7	few	CASSESQAYEQYF	TGTGCCAGCAGTGAAAGCCAGGCCTACGAGCAGTACTTC
.	TRBV4-1	TRBJ1-6	.	CASSQDRSRAQNSPLHF	TGCGCCAGCAGCCAAGATAGAAGCAGGGCACAAAATTCACCCCTCCACTTT
.	TRBV4-2	TRBJ2-7	.	CASSQLGSRAGEQYF	TGTGCCAGCAGCCAACTCGGGTCGCGCGCTGGGGAGCAGTACTTC
TRBD1	TRBV6-6	TRBJ2-3	few	CASSSTGDSTDTQYF	TGTGCCAGCAGTTCTACAGGGGATAGCACAGATACGCAGTATTTT
TRBD1	TRBV13	TRBJ2-7	.	CASSLGSGQGPYEQYF	TGTGCCAGCAGCTTAGGTTCCGGACAGGGCCCCTACGAGCAGTACTTC
.	TRBV7-8	TRBJ2-1	.	CASSLFERGNEQFF	TGTGCCAGCAGCTTATTCGAGAGAGGCAATGAGCAGTTCTTC
TRBD2	TRBV2	TRBJ2-1	.	CASSESGSSYNEQFF	TGTGCCAGCAGTGAGAGCGGGAGCTCCTACAATGAGCAGTTCTTC
TRBD1	TRBV6-5	TRBJ1-1	.	CASRGAGGNRDEAFF	TGTGCCAGCAGGGGGGCAGGGGGCAATCGGGATGAAGCTTTCTTT
TRBD2	TRBV4-2	TRBJ2-1	once	CASSQAQGTSLPFF	TGTGCCAGCAGCCAAGCTCAAGGGACTAGCCTGCCGTTCTTC
.	TRBV6-4	TRBJ2-1	.	CASSAELGNEQFF	TGTGCCAGCAGTGCAGAGCTAGGCAATGAGCAGTTCTTC
TRBD2	TRBV19	TRBJ2-3	.	CASGGLAGSSTDTQYF	TGTGCCAGTGGGGGGCTAGCGGGGTCTAGCACAGATACGCAGTATTTT
TRBD2	TRBV12-3/TRBV12-4	TRBJ2-1	.	CASSLLLAGEQFF	TGTGCCAGCAGTTTATTACTAGCGGGAGAGCAGTTCTTC
TRBD2	TRBV6-6	TRBJ2-5	.	CASSLLAGVRETQYF	TGTGCCAGCAGTCTACTAGCGGGTGTAAGGGAGACCCAGTACTTC
TRBD2	TRBV2	TRBJ2-5	.	CASRGGGPQYF	TGTGCCAGCAGGGGCGGGGGGCCCCAGTACTTC
.	TRBV9	TRBJ2-2	.	CASSPSQGSPAGELFF	TGTGCCAGCAGCCCAAGTCAGGGTAGCCCCGCCGGGGAGCTGTTTTTT
.	TRBV9	TRBJ1-1	.	CASSAEGGSGTEAFF	TGTGCCAGCAGCGCTGAGGGGGGGTCGGGCACTGAAGCTTTCTTT
TRBD2	TRBV7-9	TRBJ2-3	.	CASSFSGRGDTQYF	TGTGCCAGCAGCTTTAGCGGGAGAGGAGATACGCAGTATTTT
TRBD2	TRBV5-4	TRBJ2-6	.	CASSSGLAKVANVLTF	TGTGCCAGCAGCAGCGGACTAGCGAAGGTAGCCAACGTCCTGACTTTC
.	TRBV6-5	TRBJ1-6	.	CASRTRQYNSPLHF	TGTGCCAGCAGAACCCGACAGTATAATTCACCCCTCCACTTT
.	TRBV19	TRBJ2-2	.	CASSLQGGGELFF	TGTGCCAGTAGTCTCCAGGGCGGCGGGGAGCTGTTTTTT
TRBD2	TRBV5-1	TRBJ2-2	.	CASSFGLAGDTGELFF	TGCGCCAGCAGCTTTGGTCTAGCGGGAGACACCGGGGAGCTGTTTTTT
TRBD2	TRBV6-1	TRBJ2-3	.	CASSEGLAGITDTQYF	TGTGCCAGCAGTGAAGGACTAGCGGGAATCACAGATACGCAGTATTTT
TRBD2	TRBV7-2	TRBJ2-3	once	CASSSTGLAGFTDTQYF	TGTGCCAGCAGCTCCACCGGCCTAGCGGGATTCACAGATACGCAGTATTTT
TRBD1	TRBV25-1	TRBJ2-1	.	CASSRTGYNEQFF	TGTGCCAGCAGCCGGACAGGGTACAATGAGCAGTTCTTC
TRBD1	TRBV11-2	TRBJ2-1	.	CASSSGQGAAYNEQFF	TGTGCCAGCAGCTCGGGACAGGGGGCGGCCTACAATGAGCAGTTCTTC
TRBD1	TRBV9	TRBJ1-3	.	CASSLTGDGNTIYF	TGTGCCAGCAGCCTTACAGGGGACGGAAACACCATATATTTT